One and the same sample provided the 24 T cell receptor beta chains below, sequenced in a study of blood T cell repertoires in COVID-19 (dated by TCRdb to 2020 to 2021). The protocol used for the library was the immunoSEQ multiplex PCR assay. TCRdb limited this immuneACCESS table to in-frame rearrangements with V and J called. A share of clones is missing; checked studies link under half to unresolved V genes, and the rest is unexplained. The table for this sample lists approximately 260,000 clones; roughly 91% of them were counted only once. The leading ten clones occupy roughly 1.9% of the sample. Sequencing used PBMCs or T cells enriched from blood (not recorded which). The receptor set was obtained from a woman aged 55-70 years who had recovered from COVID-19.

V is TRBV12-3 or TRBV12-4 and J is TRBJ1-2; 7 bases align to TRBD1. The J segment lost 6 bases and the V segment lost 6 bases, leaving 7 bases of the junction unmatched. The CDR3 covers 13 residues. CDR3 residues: CASRWGTENGYTF. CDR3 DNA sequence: TGTGCCAGCAGATGGGGGACAGAGAATGGCTACACCTTC.

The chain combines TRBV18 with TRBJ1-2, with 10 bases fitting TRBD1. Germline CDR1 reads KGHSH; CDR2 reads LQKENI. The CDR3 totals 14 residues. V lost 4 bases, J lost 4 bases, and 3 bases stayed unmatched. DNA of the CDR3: TGTGCCAGCTCACGGGGACAGGGGACCTATGGCTACACCTTC. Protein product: CASSRGQGTYGYTF.

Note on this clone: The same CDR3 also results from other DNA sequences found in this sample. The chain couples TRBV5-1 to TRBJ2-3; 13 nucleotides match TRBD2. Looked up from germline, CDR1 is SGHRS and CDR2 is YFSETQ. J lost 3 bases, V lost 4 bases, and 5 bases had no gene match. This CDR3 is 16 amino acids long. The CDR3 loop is CASSPPGLAGTDTQYF. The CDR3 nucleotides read TGCGCCAGCAGCCCTCCGGGACTAGCGGGAACAGATACGCAGTATTTT.

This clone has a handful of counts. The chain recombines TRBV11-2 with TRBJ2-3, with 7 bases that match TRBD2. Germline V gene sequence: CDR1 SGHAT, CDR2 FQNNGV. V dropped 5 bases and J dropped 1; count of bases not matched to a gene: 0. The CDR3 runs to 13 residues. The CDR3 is CASSRGGTDTQYF. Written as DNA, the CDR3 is TGTGCCAGCAGCCGGGGGGGCACAGATACGCAGTATTTT.

In DNA form, the CDR3 reads TGTGCCAGCAGCTTGGCAGGGATCATGAACACTGAAGCTTTCTTT. It translates to CASSLAGIMNTEAFF. The V gene is TRBV5-4, the J gene TRBJ1-1; the D gene is possibly TRBD1 (5 bases). The CDR3 is 15 amino acids. V lost 0 bases, J lost 0 bases, and 9 bases lay in between. CDR1 is SGHNT and CDR2 is YYREEE in the germline V gene (reference sequence).

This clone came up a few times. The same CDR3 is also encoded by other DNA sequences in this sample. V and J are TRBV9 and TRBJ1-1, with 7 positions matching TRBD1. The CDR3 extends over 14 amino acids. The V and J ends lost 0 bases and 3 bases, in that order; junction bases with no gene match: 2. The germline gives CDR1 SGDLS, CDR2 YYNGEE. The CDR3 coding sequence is TGTGCCAGCAGCGTAGGACAGGGTCACACTGAAGCTTTCTTT. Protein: CASSVGQGHTEAFF.

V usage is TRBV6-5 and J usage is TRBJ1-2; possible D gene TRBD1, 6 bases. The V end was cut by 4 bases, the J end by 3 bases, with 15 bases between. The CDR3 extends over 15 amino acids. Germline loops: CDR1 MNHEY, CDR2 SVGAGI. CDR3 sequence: CASSSGGAGDYGYTF. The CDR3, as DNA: TGTGCCAGCAGTTCCGGGGGGGCTGGGGACTATGGCTACACCTTC.

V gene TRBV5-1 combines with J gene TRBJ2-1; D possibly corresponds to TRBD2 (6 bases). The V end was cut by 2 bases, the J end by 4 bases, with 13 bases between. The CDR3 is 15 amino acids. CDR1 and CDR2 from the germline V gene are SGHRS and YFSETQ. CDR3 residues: CASSLVADKYNEQFF. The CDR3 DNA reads TGCGCCAGCAGCTTAGTAGCGGATAAGTACAATGAGCAGTTCTTC.

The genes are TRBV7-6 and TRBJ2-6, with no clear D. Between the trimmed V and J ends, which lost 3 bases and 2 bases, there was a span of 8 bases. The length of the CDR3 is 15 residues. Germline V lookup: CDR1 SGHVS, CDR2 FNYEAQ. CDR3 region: CASSFRSPGANVLTF. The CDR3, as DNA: TGTGCCAGCAGCTTTCGGTCTCCTGGGGCCAACGTCCTGACTTTC.

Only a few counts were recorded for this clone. CDR3 region: CASSLRQTGGYTF. The CDR3 region has the DNA TGTGCCAGCAGCTTACGCCAAACGGGGGGCTACACCTTC. The gene calls are TRBV7-2 and TRBJ1-2; D is unresolved. This CDR3 region has 13 residues. V was cut by 2 bases and J by 8 bases, with 12 bases left in between. CDR1 and CDR2 from the germline V gene are SGHTA and FQGNSA.

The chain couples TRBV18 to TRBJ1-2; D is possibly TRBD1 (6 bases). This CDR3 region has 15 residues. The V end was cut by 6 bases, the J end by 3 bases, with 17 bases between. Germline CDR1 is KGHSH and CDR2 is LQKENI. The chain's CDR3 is CASSTRGGRDYGYTF. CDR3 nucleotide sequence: TGTGCCAGCTCGACCCGGGGGGGCAGGGACTATGGCTACACCTTC.

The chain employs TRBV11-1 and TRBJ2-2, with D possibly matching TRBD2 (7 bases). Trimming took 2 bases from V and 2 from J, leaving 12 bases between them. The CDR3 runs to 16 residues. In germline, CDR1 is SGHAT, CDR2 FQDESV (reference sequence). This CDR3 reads CASSLRGGHNTGELFF. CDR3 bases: TGTGCCAGCAGCTTACGCGGGGGCCACAACACCGGGGAGCTGTTTTTT.

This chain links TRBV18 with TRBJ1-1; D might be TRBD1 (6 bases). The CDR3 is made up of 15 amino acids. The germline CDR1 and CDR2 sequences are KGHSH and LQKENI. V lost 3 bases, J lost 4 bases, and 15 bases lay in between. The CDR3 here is CASSPGAGVGTEAFF. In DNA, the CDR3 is TGTGCCAGCTCACCCGGGGCAGGGGTTGGCACTGAAGCTTTCTTT.

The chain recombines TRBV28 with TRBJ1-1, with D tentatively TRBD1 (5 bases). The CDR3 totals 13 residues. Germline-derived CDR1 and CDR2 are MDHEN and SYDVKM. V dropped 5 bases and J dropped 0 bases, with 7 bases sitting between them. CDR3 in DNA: TGTGCCAGCAGTCGACAGATGAACACTGAAGCTTTCTTT. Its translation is CASSRQMNTEAFF.

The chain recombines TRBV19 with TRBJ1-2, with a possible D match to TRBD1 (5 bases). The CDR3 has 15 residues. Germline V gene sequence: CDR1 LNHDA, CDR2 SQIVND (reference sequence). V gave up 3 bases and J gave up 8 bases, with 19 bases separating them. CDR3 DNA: TGTGCCAGTAGTATGGGACTGACACTTCCTGGGGGCTACACCTTC. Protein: CASSMGLTLPGGYTF.

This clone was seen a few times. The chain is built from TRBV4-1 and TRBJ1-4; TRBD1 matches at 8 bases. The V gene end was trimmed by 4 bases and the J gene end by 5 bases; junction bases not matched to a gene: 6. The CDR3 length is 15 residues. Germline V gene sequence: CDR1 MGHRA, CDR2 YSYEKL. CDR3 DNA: TGCGCCAGCAGCCCTGGACAGGGAGGGAATGAAAAACTGTTTTTT. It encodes CASSPGQGGNEKLFF.

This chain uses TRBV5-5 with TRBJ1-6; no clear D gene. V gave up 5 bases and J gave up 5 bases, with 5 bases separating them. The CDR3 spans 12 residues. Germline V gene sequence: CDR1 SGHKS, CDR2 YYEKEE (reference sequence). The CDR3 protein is CASSSNNSPLHF. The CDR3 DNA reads TGTGCCAGCAGTAGTAATAATTCACCCCTCCACTTT.

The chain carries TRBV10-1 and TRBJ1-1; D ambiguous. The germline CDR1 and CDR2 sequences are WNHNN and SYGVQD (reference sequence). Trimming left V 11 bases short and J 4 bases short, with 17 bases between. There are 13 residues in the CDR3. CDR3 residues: CAPKSRSGTEAFF. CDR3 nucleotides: TGCGCCCCTAAATCCAGATCGGGCACTGAAGCTTTCTTT.

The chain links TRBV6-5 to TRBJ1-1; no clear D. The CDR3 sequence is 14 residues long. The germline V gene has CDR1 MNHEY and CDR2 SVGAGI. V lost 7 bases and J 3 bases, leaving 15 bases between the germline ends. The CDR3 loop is CASNHRSGDTEAFF. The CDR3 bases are TGTGCCAGCAATCATAGGTCCGGAGACACTGAAGCTTTCTTT.

DNA of the CDR3: TGTGCCAGTAGTATCGTTACTGGTTCCTACAATGAGCAGTTCTTC. Translated: CASSIVTGSYNEQFF. V usage is TRBV19 and J usage is TRBJ2-1; D gene unclear. The CDR3 has 15 residues. V lost 3 bases and J lost 1, with 10 bases in between. CDR1 and CDR2 from the germline V gene are LNHDA and SQIVND (reference sequence).

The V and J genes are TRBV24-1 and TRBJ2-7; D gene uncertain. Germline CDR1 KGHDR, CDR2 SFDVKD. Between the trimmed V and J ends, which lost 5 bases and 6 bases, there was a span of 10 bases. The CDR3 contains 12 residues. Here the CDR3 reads CATSARGSEQYF. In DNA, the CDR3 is TGTGCCACCAGTGCCCGAGGATCCGAGCAGTACTTC.

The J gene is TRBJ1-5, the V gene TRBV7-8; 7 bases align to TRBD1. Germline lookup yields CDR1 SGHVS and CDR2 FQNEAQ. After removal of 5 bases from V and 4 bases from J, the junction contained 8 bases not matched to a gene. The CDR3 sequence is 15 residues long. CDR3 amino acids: CASSPGQAGNQPQHF. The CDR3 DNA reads TGTGCCAGCAGCCCAGGACAGGCGGGAAATCAGCCCCAGCATTTT.

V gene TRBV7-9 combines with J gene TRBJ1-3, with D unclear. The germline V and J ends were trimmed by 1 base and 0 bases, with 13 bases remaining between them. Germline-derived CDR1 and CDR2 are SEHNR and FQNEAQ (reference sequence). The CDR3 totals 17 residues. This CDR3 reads CASSLGSVVSSGNTIYF. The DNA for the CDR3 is TGTGCCAGCAGCTTAGGCTCCGTAGTATCCTCTGGAAACACCATATATTTT.

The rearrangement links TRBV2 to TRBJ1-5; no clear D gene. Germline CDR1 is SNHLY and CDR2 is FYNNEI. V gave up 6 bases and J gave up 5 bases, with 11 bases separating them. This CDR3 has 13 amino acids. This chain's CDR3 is CASSPSRDQPQHF. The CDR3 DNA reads TGTGCCAGCAGCCCGTCTCGGGATCAGCCCCAGCATTTT.